The 7 T cell receptor beta chains in this list originate from one sample, sequenced in a study of metastatic and nonmetastatic thyroid tumors. All patients were treatment-naive before thyroid surgery. TCRdb reprocessed the PCR reads using MiXCR. The sample has approximately 40,000 clones, roughly 45% seen once. Specimen: tumor tissue. These receptor sequences come from a male donor with papillary thyroid cancer or a benign thyroid nodule (not recorded which). Some clones in this sample may be carry-over from other donors' samples.

V and J are TRBV5-1 and TRBJ1-1; possible D gene TRBD1, 6 bases. This CDR3 is 15 amino acids long. Germline V lookup: CDR1 SGHRS, CDR2 YFSETQ. With 5 bases removed from V and 0 bases from J, the gap between germline ends came to 14 bases. CDR3 DNA sequence: TGCGCCAGCAGGCCTTTCGACAGGATGAACACTGAAGCTTTCTTT. The encoded protein is CASRPFDRMNTEAFF.

The genes are TRBV11-2 and TRBJ2-1; no clear D. The CDR3 has 15 residues. V was trimmed by 1 base and J by 5 bases, leaving 12 bases between them. Germline CDR1 and CDR2: SGHAT and FQNNGV. Here the CDR3 DNA reads TGTGCCAGCAGCTTAGGGTCTTTGTCTAACAATGAGCAGTTCTTC. It codes for CASSLGSLSNNEQFF.

This clone was picked up a small number of times. The chain carries TRBV3-1 and TRBJ2-7, with 10 bases fitting TRBD1. The J segment lost 3 bases and the V segment lost 4 bases, leaving 3 bases of the junction unmatched. This CDR3 is 14 amino acids long. Germline CDR1 is LGHDT and CDR2 is YNNKEL (reference sequence). The CDR3 spells CASSPGTGDYEQYF. The CDR3 bases are TGTGCCAGCAGCCCTGGGACAGGGGACTACGAGCAGTACTTC.

This clone has only a few counts. The J gene is TRBJ2-7, the V gene TRBV11-2, with D possibly TRBD1 on 6 matching bases. V was shortened by 4 bases and J by 3 bases, with 13 bases between the two germline ends. Per the germline V gene, CDR1 is SGHAT and CDR2 is FQNNGV. CDR3 length equals 14 residues. The CDR3 here is CASSYETGGYEQYF. The CDR3, as DNA: TGTGCCAGCAGCTACGAGACAGGAGGCTACGAGCAGTACTTC.

This clone appeared a few times. The chain recombines TRBV11-2 with TRBJ2-7, with D unresolved. V was trimmed by 1 base and J by 4 bases, leaving 5 bases between them. CDR1 SGHAT and CDR2 FQNNGV come from the germline V gene. There are 12 residues in the CDR3. The CDR3 DNA is TGTGCCAGCAGCTTAGCCCGATACGAGCAGTACTTC. Protein sequence: CASSLARYEQYF.

This clone was picked up a small number of times. The genes are TRBV19 and TRBJ1-5; the match to TRBD1 covers 7 bases. The junction had 9 bases not matched to a gene; V was cut back by 7 bases and J by 9 bases. Germline CDR1 LNHDA, CDR2 SQIVND (reference sequence). There are 13 residues in the CDR3. In DNA, the CDR3 is TGTGCCAGTAAAGACAGGGAAAGGCGGCCCCAGCATTTT. Translated, it gives CASKDRERRPQHF.

The V call is TRBV20-1, the J call TRBJ1-4; perhaps TRBD1 as D (6 bases). V lost 3 bases, J lost 6 bases, and 11 bases lay in between. The CDR3 loop spans 13 amino acids. CDR1 is DFQATT and CDR2 is SNEGSKA in the germline V gene (reference sequence). The CDR3 loop reads CSARATGYEKLFF. CDR3 in DNA: TGCAGTGCTAGGGCCACAGGGTATGAAAAACTGTTTTTT.